These T cell receptor beta chains were read from a single sample in a study of cytomegalovirus exposure and HLA in healthy donors. TCRdb's copy holds only in-frame clones and misses some; the assay was immunoSEQ multiplex PCR. The profile shows roughly 220,000 clones, approximately 80% of them singletons. Input material: PBMCs. These receptor sequences come from a man under 40 in good health and CMV-seronegative. The CDR3 runs from the conserved cysteine through the conserved F or W. The order of the fields is V gene, J gene, D gene, clone size, CDR3 protein, CDR3 DNA. The D gene is left open where the match is weak. Expanded clones are given a class, and other clones once, few, many or no size at all.

v_gene: TRBV10-3
j_gene: TRBJ2-7
d_gene: -
abundance: -
CDR3aa: CAISELPTVSYEQYF
CDR3nt: TGTGCCATCAGTGAGCTCCCTACAGTTTCCTACGAGCAGTACTTC

v_gene: TRBV21-1
j_gene: TRBJ1-3
d_gene: -
abundance: -
CDR3aa: CASSEGAWGLDRGCGNTIYF
CDR3nt: TGTGCCAGCAGCGAGGGGGCGTGGGGGTTGGACAGGGGATGTGGAAACACCATATATTTT

v_gene: TRBV5-4
j_gene: TRBJ2-1
d_gene: TRBD2
abundance: few
CDR3aa: CASSLGSGGPFDEQFF
CDR3nt: TGTGCCAGCAGCTTGGGTAGCGGGGGGCCTTTCGATGAGCAGTTCTTC

v_gene: TRBV27
j_gene: TRBJ1-5
d_gene: TRBD1
abundance: -
CDR3aa: CASSFATGSNQPQHF
CDR3nt: TGTGCCAGCAGTTTCGCGACAGGGAGCAATCAGCCCCAGCATTTT

v_gene: TRBV5-5
j_gene: TRBJ2-1
d_gene: TRBD2
abundance: -
CDR3aa: CASSLPSGGARDEQFF
CDR3nt: TGTGCCAGCAGCTTGCCTAGCGGGGGGGCCAGGGATGAGCAGTTCTTC

v_gene: TRBV6-1
j_gene: TRBJ1-4
d_gene: -
abundance: few
CDR3aa: CASSEWQGGSNEKLFF
CDR3nt: TGTGCCAGCAGTGAGTGGCAGGGCGGATCTAATGAAAAACTGTTTTTT

v_gene: TRBV2
j_gene: TRBJ2-1
d_gene: -
abundance: -
CDR3aa: CASSVLRRQFF
CDR3nt: TGTGCCAGCAGTGTCCTACGCCGGCAGTTCTTC

v_gene: TRBV9
j_gene: TRBJ1-6
d_gene: -
abundance: -
CDR3aa: CASSTDPLSDSPLHF
CDR3nt: TGTGCCAGCAGCACAGACCCGCTTTCGGATTCACCCCTCCACTTT

v_gene: TRBV27
j_gene: TRBJ2-2
d_gene: -
abundance: -
CDR3aa: CASGWGGPALAGELFF
CDR3nt: TGTGCCAGCGGGTGGGGGGGGCCCGCCCTGGCCGGGGAGCTGTTTTTT

v_gene: TRBV9
j_gene: TRBJ1-1
d_gene: -
abundance: -
CDR3aa: CASSHDGGTEAFF
CDR3nt: TGTGCCAGCAGCCATGACGGGGGTACTGAAGCTTTCTTT

v_gene: TRBV27
j_gene: TRBJ2-7
d_gene: TRBD1
abundance: -
CDR3aa: CASKNRTDRAYEQYF
CDR3nt: TGTGCCAGCAAAAACAGGACCGACAGGGCTTACGAGCAGTACTTC

v_gene: TRBV21-1
j_gene: TRBJ1-5
d_gene: -
abundance: -
CDR3aa: CASSKWRLTGDSQPQHF
CDR3nt: TGTGCCAGCAGCAAATGGAGGTTGACAGGGGATAGTCAGCCCCAGCATTTT

v_gene: TRBV5-1
j_gene: TRBJ1-2
d_gene: -
abundance: -
CDR3aa: CASRLSDRLYGYTF
CDR3nt: TGCGCCAGCCGGTTGTCGGACAGACTATATGGCTACACCTTC

v_gene: TRBV18
j_gene: TRBJ1-6
d_gene: -
abundance: -
CDR3aa: CASSSEGYSPLHF
CDR3nt: TGTGCCAGCTCATCAGAGGGTTATTCACCCCTCCACTTT

v_gene: TRBV11-2
j_gene: TRBJ2-5
d_gene: TRBD2
abundance: -
CDR3aa: CASSQGLAGETQYF
CDR3nt: TGTGCCAGCAGCCAGGGACTAGCGGGAGAGACCCAGTACTTC

v_gene: TRBV27
j_gene: TRBJ1-6
d_gene: -
abundance: once
CDR3aa: CASSFRGPLHF
CDR3nt: TGTGCCAGCAGTTTTCGAGGACCCCTCCACTTT

v_gene: TRBV2
j_gene: TRBJ2-4
d_gene: TRBD1
abundance: -
CDR3aa: CASSHPGQGNIQYF
CDR3nt: TGTGCCAGCAGTCACCCGGGACAGGGAAACATTCAGTACTTC

v_gene: TRBV13
j_gene: TRBJ2-3
d_gene: TRBD2
abundance: -
CDR3aa: CASSPSGGAYSTDTQYF
CDR3nt: TGTGCCAGCAGCCCCAGCGGGGGGGCGTATAGCACAGATACGCAGTATTTT

v_gene: TRBV7-9
j_gene: TRBJ1-2
d_gene: -
abundance: -
CDR3aa: CASRTSLGTGDYGYTF
CDR3nt: TGTGCCAGCAGAACAAGTCTGGGCACCGGGGACTATGGCTACACCTTC

v_gene: TRBV10-2
j_gene: TRBJ1-5
d_gene: TRBD1
abundance: -
CDR3aa: CASSVGQGRGNNQPQHF
CDR3nt: TGCGCCAGCAGTGTGGGACAGGGTCGGGGCAACAATCAGCCCCAGCATTTT

v_gene: TRBV7-9
j_gene: TRBJ2-1
d_gene: -
abundance: -
CDR3aa: CASSLAGGAYNEQFF
CDR3nt: TGTGCCAGCAGCTTAGCAGGAGGGGCCTACAATGAGCAGTTCTTC

v_gene: TRBV2
j_gene: TRBJ2-7
d_gene: -
abundance: -
CDR3aa: CASSEDLLYEQYF
CDR3nt: TGTGCCAGCAGTGAAGACTTGCTATACGAGCAGTACTTC

v_gene: TRBV14
j_gene: TRBJ1-6
d_gene: TRBD1
abundance: -
CDR3aa: CASSQDFGQGNSPLHF
CDR3nt: TGTGCCAGCAGCCAAGATTTCGGACAGGGTAACTCACCCCTCCACTTT

v_gene: TRBV28
j_gene: TRBJ1-6
d_gene: TRBD1
abundance: -
CDR3aa: CASYGTGGPNGSPLHF
CDR3nt: TGTGCCAGCTACGGGACAGGGGGTCCAAATGGCTCACCCCTCCACTTT

v_gene: TRBV5-1
j_gene: TRBJ2-5
d_gene: -
abundance: -
CDR3aa: CASSLPGGTQYF
CDR3nt: TGCGCCAGCAGCTTGCCAGGTGGGACCCAGTACTTC

v_gene: TRBV2
j_gene: TRBJ2-5
d_gene: -
abundance: -
CDR3aa: CASSGQLGETQYF
CDR3nt: TGTGCCAGCAGCGGACAGCTCGGGGAGACCCAGTACTTC

v_gene: TRBV9
j_gene: TRBJ1-3
d_gene: TRBD1
abundance: -
CDR3aa: CASSVSQGAPGNTIYF
CDR3nt: TGTGCCAGCAGCGTCTCTCAGGGGGCGCCTGGAAACACCATATATTTT

v_gene: TRBV7-9
j_gene: TRBJ1-1
d_gene: TRBD1
abundance: -
CDR3aa: CASSHIRQGMNTEAFF
CDR3nt: TGTGCCAGCAGCCACATTAGACAGGGCATGAACACTGAAGCTTTCTTT

v_gene: TRBV7-9
j_gene: TRBJ2-5
d_gene: TRBD2
abundance: -
CDR3aa: CASSFGLDLRETQYF
CDR3nt: TGTGCCAGCAGCTTTGGACTAGATTTGAGAGAGACCCAGTACTTC

v_gene: TRBV18
j_gene: TRBJ1-2
d_gene: -
abundance: -
CDR3aa: CASSPSRQGRNKPYGYTF
CDR3nt: TGTGCCAGCTCACCCTCCCGACAAGGGAGGAATAAACCCTATGGCTACACCTTC

v_gene: TRBV5-1
j_gene: TRBJ2-7
d_gene: -
abundance: few
CDR3aa: CASSLARESYEQYF
CDR3nt: TGCGCCAGCAGCTTGGCCAGGGAATCCTACGAGCAGTACTTC

v_gene: TRBV11-2
j_gene: TRBJ2-5
d_gene: TRBD1
abundance: -
CDR3aa: CASSHNHRGRETQYF
CDR3nt: TGTGCCAGCAGCCACAATCACAGGGGGCGAGAGACCCAGTACTTC

v_gene: TRBV7-2
j_gene: TRBJ1-2
d_gene: -
abundance: -
CDR3aa: CASSPIRGNGYTF
CDR3nt: TGTGCCAGCAGCCCGATCCGGGGAAATGGCTACACCTTC

v_gene: TRBV6-6
j_gene: TRBJ1-5
d_gene: TRBD1
abundance: -
CDR3aa: CASSLTGALNRQPQHF
CDR3nt: TGTGCCAGCAGCTTAACAGGGGCTCTAAATCGTCAGCCCCAGCATTTT

v_gene: TRBV5-1
j_gene: TRBJ2-7
d_gene: TRBD1
abundance: -
CDR3aa: CASSLDRAYEQYF
CDR3nt: TGCGCCAGCAGCTTAGACAGGGCCTACGAGCAGTACTTC

v_gene: TRBV9
j_gene: TRBJ2-5
d_gene: TRBD1
abundance: -
CDR3aa: CASSLGQGVETQYF
CDR3nt: TGTGCCAGCAGCCTCGGACAGGGAGTGGAGACCCAGTACTTC

v_gene: TRBV28
j_gene: TRBJ1-5
d_gene: -
abundance: -
CDR3aa: CASSFYRGDSNQPQHF
CDR3nt: TGTGCCAGCAGTTTTTATCGCGGGGATAGCAATCAGCCCCAGCATTTT

v_gene: TRBV6-5
j_gene: TRBJ2-3
d_gene: -
abundance: -
CDR3aa: CASSSGSHTDTQYF
CDR3nt: TGTGCCAGCAGTTCCGGGTCCCACACAGATACGCAGTATTTT

v_gene: TRBV18
j_gene: TRBJ2-3
d_gene: TRBD2
abundance: -
CDR3aa: CASSPIAGGRKDTQYF
CDR3nt: TGTGCCAGCTCACCCATAGCGGGGGGGCGTAAAGATACGCAGTATTTT

v_gene: TRBV18
j_gene: TRBJ1-5
d_gene: TRBD1
abundance: -
CDR3aa: CASSFDRQGSNQPQHF
CDR3nt: TGTGCCAGCTCATTCGATCGACAGGGTAGCAATCAGCCCCAGCATTTT